The T cell receptor (beta chain) described here comes from a study of cytomegalovirus exposure and HLA in healthy donors. Study-wide context: Previous work identified roughly 110 million unique TCR beta sequences from 200 million or so T cells.

The primer mix had 60 Vbeta and 13 Jbeta primers. TCRdb's table, derived via immunoSEQ multiplex PCR, lists solely in-frame clones and lacks some. The profile shows approximately 300,000 clones, roughly 80% of them singletons. Points from the study as a whole: An assumption of roughly uniform sequencing depth across donors underlay the presence/absence analyses. Researchers reported in a later analysis that common viral pathogens appeared linked to several top clusters. There were reportedly fewer N-insertions in an Asian-associated ancestry cluster than the approximately 670-donor mean, in a later analysis.

V trimming: 7 bases; J trimming: 0 bases; junction bases outside the gene matches: 6. The CDR3 totals 16 residues. Germline CDR1 and CDR2: SNHLY and FYNNEI. Concerning this clone: The target antigen is unknown.

The TCR originated in a girl aged 2-10 years in good health and CMV-seronegative. What was sequenced was PBMCs. This sequence joins TRBV2 and TRBJ1-6, with 7 positions matching TRBD1. Here the CDR3 reads CASIKGQNSYNSPLHF. As DNA, the CDR3 is TGTGCCAGCATAAAGGGACAGAACTCCTATAATTCACCCCTCCACTTT. The full variable domain, completed using reference TRBV2 and TRBJ1-6, is EPEVTQTPSHQVTQMGQEVILRCVPISNHLYFYWYRQILGQKVEFLVSFYNNEISEKSEIFDDQFSVERPDGSNFTLKIRSTKLEDSAMYFCASIKGQNSYNSPLHFGNGTRLTVT.